One sample yielded the 9 T cell receptor beta chains listed below, sequenced in a study of T-cell reconstitution after alpha-beta-depleted transplantation in children. Unique molecular identifiers were used to barcode this TCRbeta library. TCRdb processed the PCR reads anew with MiXCR; each CDR3 protein has one entry. The data show just under 350,000 distinct CDR3 sequences, under 20% seen once. The source material was PBMCs, mostly from graft donor cells, sampled 360 days after TCRalphabeta/CD19-depleted stem cell transplant. The receptors stem from a male patient aged 2-9 years who had a stem cell transplant for acute lymphoblastic leukemia, so the T cells may come from the graft donor.

This clonotype was seen repeatedly, ten times or more. The J gene is TRBJ2-7, the V gene TRBV2; TRBD1 aligns across 9 bases. This CDR3 has 15 residues. J was trimmed by 0 bases and V by 7 bases; bases with no gene match: 7. Germline CDR1 reads SNHLY; CDR2 reads FYNNEI. CDR3 sequence reads: CASILLDRGSYEQYF. The CDR3, as DNA: TGTGCCAGCATACTTTTGGACAGGGGCTCCTACGAGCAGTACTTC.

This clonotype showed up just a few times. The chain joins TRBV4-3 to TRBJ2-2; tentative D call: TRBD1 (5 bases). Germline V gene sequence: CDR1 LGHNA, CDR2 YSLEER. The CDR3 extends over 15 amino acids. Trimming pared 0 bases from V and 4 bases from J, leaving 9 bases between. This CDR3 reads CASSQDGQGTGELFF. CDR3 DNA sequence: TGCGCCAGCAGCCAAGATGGGCAGGGCACCGGGGAGCTGTTTTTT.

This clonotype has just a few counts. The V gene is TRBV4-3, the J gene TRBJ2-1; D may be TRBD1 (5 bases). This CDR3 is 18 amino acids long. CDR1 and CDR2 (germline): LGHNA, YSLEER. Trimming stripped 0 bases from V and 2 bases from J, with 17 bases between. The CDR3 nucleotides read TGCGCCAGCAGCCAAGATCCCCTTGGGGCGGCTCCCTACAATGAGCAGTTCTTC. It codes for CASSQDPLGAAPYNEQFF.

This clonotype was seen only a few times. V and J are TRBV27 and TRBJ2-7; 9 bases align to TRBD2. The V and J ends lost 2 bases and 6 bases, in that order; junction bases with no gene match: 5. Germline values: CDR1 MNHEY, CDR2 SMNVEV (reference sequence). The CDR3 has 14 residues. The CDR3 protein is CASSLIAGAGEQYF. CDR3 sequence (DNA): TGTGCCAGCAGTTTAATAGCGGGAGCTGGCGAGCAGTACTTC.

This chain links TRBV4-2 with TRBJ2-1; D might be TRBD1 or TRBD2, each matching 5 bases. The CDR3 contains 13 residues. The V end lost 0 bases, the J end lost 15 bases, and 15 bases lay between the germline ends. Germline CDR1 and CDR2: LGHNA and YNFKEQ. Here the CDR3 reads CASSQDRGTRPFF. The CDR3 DNA reads as TGTGCCAGCAGCCAAGATCGAGGGACCCGCCCGTTCTTC.

This sequence joins TRBV20-1 and TRBJ2-1; TRBD2 matches 7 bases. CDR1 and CDR2 from the germline V gene are DFQATT and SNEGSKA (reference sequence). Trimming took 0 bases from V and 3 from J; bases not matched to a gene: 8. CDR3 length equals 16 residues. CDR3 nucleotides: TGCAGTGCTAGAGATCCGGCTAGCGGAGTCTACAATGAGCAGTTCTTC. Protein sequence: CSARDPASGVYNEQFF.

The chain employs TRBV6-2 or TRBV6-3 and TRBJ2-2, with TRBD2 matching over 7 bases. V was pared by 2 bases and J by 7 bases, with 10 bases of the junction left unmatched. Germline V gene data show CDR1 as MNHEY and CDR2 as SVGEGT. CDR3 length: 16 residues. The CDR3, as DNA: TGTGCCAGCAGTTACGAAGGCGGGAGATGGGGCGGGGAGCTGTTTTTT. Residues: CASSYEGGRWGGELFF.

This clonotype has only one observation. The J gene is TRBJ2-1, the V gene TRBV15; D gene uncertain. The CDR3 contains 15 residues. Deletions cut 0 bases from V and 5 bases from J, with 11 bases between. The germline CDR1 and CDR2 sequences are LNHNV and YYDKDF (reference sequence). CDR3: CATSRELRTDNEQFF. CDR3 sequence (DNA): TGTGCCACCAGCAGAGAGCTAAGAACGGACAATGAGCAGTTCTTC.

The rearrangement uses TRBV20-1 and TRBJ2-1, with D unclear. V lost 7 bases to trimming and J lost 4 bases, with 8 bases between them. This CDR3 is built from 11 residues. The V gene's germline CDR1 is DFQATT and CDR2 SNEGSKA (reference sequence). The CDR3 DNA reads TGCAGTGTAGGTCCATACAATGAGCAGTTCTTC. Its protein product is CSVGPYNEQFF.